The clone carrying this T cell receptor (beta chain) was seen a few times. Its antigen remains unknown. TCRdb keeps only in-frame clones here, not all; method: immunoSEQ multiplex PCR. The sample has about 37,000 clones; about 80% are singletons. The data originate from a study of PD-1 blockade in classical Hodgkin lymphoma. V was clipped by 0 bases and J by 14 bases; unmatched bases: 6. This CDR3 has 13 residues. Germline lookup yields CDR1 SGHRS and CDR2 YFSETQ. Relapse after autologous stem cell transplantation occurred in every patient, and brentuximab vedotin exposure varied. General study findings and limits: For complete responders, baseline diversity was comparable to that of newly diagnosed patients. While CD8+ TCR diversity did not rise significantly by C4D1, CD4+ TCR diversity did. Newly diagnosed patients had baseline TCR diversity that was reportedly lower than that of healthy donors. The authors excluded patients who started nivolumab under 1 year after ASCT.

The TCR originated in a human donor with classical Hodgkin lymphoma. V is TRBV5-1 and J is TRBJ2-1; 9 bases match TRBD2. The source was peripheral blood mononuclear cells (PBMCs), collected before the second cycle of nivolumab. The CDR3 sequence: CASSLEGTSNKFF. The CDR3 DNA follows: TGCGCCAGCAGCTTGGAGGGGACTAGCAATAAGTTCTTC.